Presented here are 24 T cell receptor beta chains from one specimen sequenced in a study of CD8 T cells in Susac syndrome. cDNA came from 0.5 to 1 ug RNA primed by random hexamers. From the immunoSEQ multiplex PCR reads, TCRdb called clonotypes with MiXCR, one entry per CDR3 protein. The sample shows fewer than 150,000 distinct CDR3 sequences, under 95% of them seen only once. Sequenced material: CD8+ T cells from PBMCs. These TCRs come from a human donor with multiple sclerosis.

The chain is built from TRBV3-1 and TRBJ1-4; D is undetermined. With 7 bases removed from V and 4 bases from J, the gap between germline ends came to 10 bases. Germline values: CDR1 LGHDT, CDR2 YNNKEL (reference sequence). CDR3 size: 13 residues. CDR3 sequence (DNA): TGTGCCAGCAATGACGGCAATAATGAAAAACTGTTTTTT. Translated, it gives CASNDGNNEKLFF.

The genes are TRBV15 and TRBJ1-3; 7 bases map to TRBD1. V shed 5 bases and J 0 bases; nucleotides not matched to a gene: 7. The CDR3 covers 16 residues. Germline-derived CDR1 and CDR2 are LNHNV and YYDKDF (reference sequence). The CDR3 coding sequence is TGTGCCACCAGCGACGAACAGGGGAGCTCTGGAAACACCATATATTTT. It specifies CATSDEQGSSGNTIYF.

This chain joins TRBV3-1 and TRBJ2-1; 7 bases are a match to TRBD2. Germline V gene data show CDR1 as LGHDT and CDR2 as YNNKEL (reference sequence). After removal of 4 bases from V and 10 bases from J, the junction contained 1 base not matched to a gene. This CDR3 region has 11 residues. The CDR3 loop reads CASSPGLEQFF. CDR3 DNA: TGTGCCAGCAGCCCGGGACTAGAGCAGTTCTTC.

The V and J genes are TRBV27 and TRBJ2-7; TRBD2 matches at 8 bases. V gave up 9 bases and J gave up 3 bases; unmatched junction bases: 10. There are 14 residues in the CDR3. Germline V gene lookup returns CDR1 MNHEY and CDR2 SMNVEV (reference sequence). Here the CDR3 reads CASKRGGDLYEQYF. In DNA, the CDR3 is TGTGCCAGTAAACGGGGGGGCGATCTCTACGAGCAGTACTTC.

The V and J genes are TRBV2 and TRBJ1-2; D not certain. This CDR3 is 13 amino acids long. Between the trimmed V and J ends, which lost 4 bases and 4 bases, there was a span of 10 bases. The germline gives CDR1 SNHLY, CDR2 FYNNEI. CDR3 sequence reads: CASSGGVTYGYTF. The CDR3 DNA follows: TGTGCCAGCAGTGGGGGAGTTACCTATGGCTACACCTTC.

This sequence joins TRBV7-2 and TRBJ2-7; D possibly corresponds to TRBD1 (6 bases). CDR1 SGHTA and CDR2 FQGNSA come from the germline V gene. The CDR3 runs to 12 residues. V was cut by 1 base and J by 5 bases, with 6 bases left in between. Here the CDR3 reads CASSLGTDEQYF. The DNA for the CDR3 is TGTGCCAGCAGCTTAGGGACAGACGAGCAGTACTTC.

The rearrangement links TRBV5-4 to TRBJ2-1; TRBD2 aligns across 7 bases. The CDR3 loop spans 15 amino acids. Germline CDR1 SGHNT, CDR2 YYREEE (reference sequence). With V trimmed by 5 bases and J by 2 bases, 7 bases remained unmatched. The CDR3 spells CASRHIAGPYNEQFF. The CDR3, as DNA: TGTGCCAGCAGACATATAGCGGGCCCCTACAATGAGCAGTTCTTC.

The V gene is TRBV15, the J gene TRBJ2-3, with TRBD2 identical over 7 bases. CDR1 is LNHNV and CDR2 is YYDKDF in the germline V gene (reference sequence). V gave up 5 bases and J gave up 0 bases; unmatched junction bases: 17. This CDR3 comprises 19 residues. The CDR3 loop reads CATSPEAGAYLGSTDTQYF. CDR3 in DNA: TGTGCCACCAGCCCAGAGGCGGGAGCCTACCTGGGTAGCACAGATACGCAGTATTTT.

This chain connects TRBV29-1 to TRBJ1-1; D ambiguous. V was clipped by 2 bases and J by 8 bases, with 15 bases between them. The CDR3 is 13 residues long. The germline CDR1 and CDR2 sequences are SQVTM and ANQGSEA. The CDR3 reads CSVENGIEREAFF. In nucleotides, the CDR3 is TGCAGCGTTGAAAACGGGATAGAACGGGAAGCTTTCTTT.

In its sample, this clonotype was seen once. One end of the junction varies from germline; a read error may be responsible. V usage is TRBV6-2 or TRBV6-3 and J usage is TRBJ1-5; the match to TRBD1 covers 7 bases. Germline V gives CDR1 MNHEY, CDR2 SVGEGT. The length of the CDR3 is 15 residues. CDR3 loop: CASSPQGDRHQLQHF. Written as DNA, the CDR3 is TGTGCCAGCAGTCCCCAGGGGGATAGGCATCAGCTCCAGCATTTT.

J is TRBJ2-5 and V is TRBV12-5; D gene ambiguous. Germline assignment: CDR1 LGHNT and CDR2 FRNRAP. V was pared by 0 bases and J by 6 bases, with 11 bases between. This CDR3 has 14 amino acids. CDR3 nucleotides: TGTGCTAGTGGTTTGGTACGTCCCCGAAAGACCCAGTACTTC. Translated: CASGLVRPRKTQYF.

This clonotype was recorded once. V usage is TRBV5-6 and J usage is TRBJ2-7; D uncertain. Germline values: CDR1 SGHDT, CDR2 YYEEEE. The CDR3 is 14 amino acids. V lost 0 bases and J 4 bases, leaving 11 bases between the germline ends. The CDR3 nucleotides are TGTGCCAGCAGCTTGGCAGACACAACTTACGAGCAGTACTTC. Translated, it gives CASSLADTTYEQYF.

The chain links TRBV7-9 to TRBJ1-3; D call uncertain. With 4 bases removed from V and 0 bases from J, the gap between germline ends came to 10 bases. Looked up from germline, CDR1 is SEHNR and CDR2 is FQNEAQ (reference sequence). The CDR3 has 15 residues. CDR3 loop: CASSSTVNSGNTIYF. As DNA, the CDR3 is TGTGCCAGCAGCTCTACAGTGAACTCTGGAAACACCATATATTTT.

The J gene is TRBJ2-3, the V gene TRBV11-1; D is unclear. Germline values: CDR1 SGHAT, CDR2 FQDESV (reference sequence). Trimming removed 3 bases at V and 4 bases at J, with 11 bases between. This CDR3 spans 14 amino acids. The CDR3 sequence is CASSLLGGADTQYF. The DNA for the CDR3 is TGTGCCAGCAGCTTGTTAGGTGGGGCAGATACGCAGTATTTT.

V gene TRBV6-5 combines with J gene TRBJ1-5, with 8 positions matching TRBD1. Germline values: CDR1 MNHEY, CDR2 SVGAGI. This CDR3 is built from 17 residues. The J segment lost 2 bases and the V segment lost 0 bases, leaving 6 bases of the junction unmatched. The CDR3 here is CASSYSAGGRGNQPQHF. Written as DNA, the CDR3 is TGTGCCAGCAGTTACTCAGCAGGGGGCAGGGGCAATCAGCCCCAGCATTTT.

The J gene is TRBJ1-2, the V gene TRBV6-5; 10 positions match TRBD1. V was clipped by 2 bases and J by 2 bases; unmatched bases: 2. This CDR3 is built from 15 residues. Germline assignment: CDR1 MNHEY and CDR2 SVGAGI. DNA of the CDR3: TGTGCCAGCAGTTACCCGGGACAGGGGAACTATGGCTACACCTTC. Translation: CASSYPGQGNYGYTF.

CDR3 amino acids: CASSDTGRSNQPQHF. The CDR3 DNA reads TGTGCCAGCAGTGATACAGGGAGGAGCAATCAGCCCCAGCATTTT. This sequence joins TRBV6-6 and TRBJ1-5; the D gene is possibly TRBD1 (6 bases). The CDR3 covers 15 residues. The V gene lost 5 bases and the J gene lost 1 base, with 12 bases spanning the gap. CDR1 is MNHNY and CDR2 is SVGAGI in the germline V gene (reference sequence).

The chain has TRBV25-1 and TRBJ1-1; D unresolved. This CDR3 has 12 amino acids. V lost 2 bases and J lost 5, with 6 bases in between. CDR1 is MGHDK and CDR2 is SYGVNS in the germline V gene. CDR3 nucleotides: TGTGCCAGCAGTGAAGAGGGAACTGAAGCTTTCTTT. It encodes CASSEEGTEAFF.

V and J are TRBV19 and TRBJ1-2, with 7 bases matching TRBD1. From germline, CDR1 is LNHDA and CDR2 SQIVND (reference sequence). The CDR3 is 15 amino acids. With V trimmed by 5 bases and J by 8 bases, 14 bases remained unmatched. CDR3 amino acids: CASSFSGTDLRGYTF. CDR3 bases: TGTGCCAGTAGTTTCTCCGGGACAGACCTGAGGGGCTACACCTTC. Full variable domain (missing parts from reference TRBV19 and TRBJ1-2): DGGITQSPKYLFRKEGQNVTLSCEQNLNHDAMYWYRQDPGQGLRLIYYSQIVNDFQKGDIAEGYSVSREKKESFPLTVTSAQKNPTAFYLCASSFSGTDLRGYTFGSGTRLTVV.

This clonotype was seen once. This rearrangement joins TRBV7-9 to TRBJ2-1; TRBD2 is a possible D gene (7 bases). The V and J ends lost 4 bases and 8 bases respectively, with 12 bases between them. The CDR3 is 13 residues long. The germline V gene has CDR1 SEHNR and CDR2 FQNEAQ (reference sequence). As DNA, the CDR3 is TGTGCCAGCAGCTACCAGGGGAGGGATGAGCAGTTCTTC. It codes for CASSYQGRDEQFF.

This chain links TRBV7-9 with TRBJ2-7; the D is unclear. V was trimmed by 1 base and J by 7 bases, leaving 11 bases between them. This CDR3 has 13 amino acids. Looked up from germline, CDR1 is SEHNR and CDR2 is FQNEAQ (reference sequence). The chain's CDR3 is CASSLVGMEEQYF. The CDR3 nucleotides read TGTGCCAGCAGCTTAGTCGGTATGGAGGAGCAGTACTTC. The full variable domain, completed using reference TRBV7-9 and TRBJ2-7, is DTGVSQNPRHKITKRGQNVTFRCDPISEHNRLYWYRQTLGQGPEFLTYFQNEAQLEKSRLLSDRFSAERPKGSFSTLEIQRTEQGDSAMYLCASSLVGMEEQYFGPGTRLTVT.

This clonotype appeared once. DNA of the CDR3: TGTGCCAGCAGCCCATTCGAGACGTCACAGCCCCAGCATTTT. Its protein product is CASSPFETSQPQHF. The J gene is TRBJ1-5, the V gene TRBV6-5; D is uncertain. Germline-derived CDR1 and CDR2 are MNHEY and SVGAGI. Trimming shortened V by 6 bases and J by 7 bases, and 16 bases separated the two germline ends. There are 14 residues in the CDR3.

V gene TRBV4-1 combines with J gene TRBJ2-5, with 7 bases that match TRBD1. The CDR3 is 15 residues long. The V and J ends lost 5 bases and 5 bases, in that order; junction bases with no gene match: 11. Germline CDR1 MGHRA, CDR2 YSYEKL. For the CDR3, the DNA is TGCGCCAGCAGCAACACGGGACAGATACGGGAGACCCAGTACTTC. Residues: CASSNTGQIRETQYF.

J is TRBJ2-5 and V is TRBV27; D unclear. Per germline, CDR1 MNHEY and CDR2 SMNVEV (reference sequence). Trimming took off 4 bases at V and 5 bases at J, with 11 bases between the two ends. CDR3 length equals 13 residues. DNA for the CDR3: TGTGCCAGCAGTTCTTTTTATGGGGAGACCCAGTACTTC. Translation gives CASSSFYGETQYF.